What follows are 14 T cell receptor beta chains derived from one specimen sequenced in a study of blood T cells in healthy people across ages. A second PCR of roughly 7 to 11 cycles used a sample-barcoded 5' primer and a J-beta primer mix. TCRdb reanalysed the 5' RACE reads using MiXCR and keeps one entry per CDR3 protein. The table has some 1,000,000 distinct CDR3 sequences, roughly 24% seen once. The same sample was also used in a study of T cells of mothers and their children.

The sample comprised blood. The source of these receptors is a girl under 10 years old in good health.

This chain uses TRBV12-3 or TRBV12-4 with TRBJ1-2; D gene ambiguous. V dropped 7 bases and J dropped 5 bases, with 20 bases sitting between them. The CDR3 is 15 amino acids. The CDR3 protein is CASTLSGRATYGYTF. The CDR3 nucleotides are TGTGCCAGCACCCTATCCGGGCGGGCTACTTATGGCTACACCTTC.

The V and J genes are TRBV5-1 and TRBJ2-7; the match to TRBD2 covers 9 bases. The CDR3 is 16 amino acids. The germline V gene has CDR1 SGHRS and CDR2 YFSETQ. J was trimmed by 5 bases and V by 4 bases; bases with no gene match: 13. CDR3 protein: CASSPPLGTSIDEQYF. CDR3 nucleotides: TGCGCCAGCAGCCCTCCTCTGGGGACTAGCATCGACGAGCAGTACTTC.

About this clonotype: One end of the junction does not line up with germline, which may come from a read error. The CDR3 DNA reads as TGTGCCAGCAGCTTACAGGTTGGGGGCAATAAGCAGTTCTTC. Its translation is CASSLQVGGNKQFF. V usage is TRBV7-9 and J usage is TRBJ2-5, with D possibly matching TRBD1 (6 bases). The J call could be wrong; TRBJ2-1 is a better fit for the DNA end. This CDR3 region has 14 residues. The germline V gene has CDR1 SEHNR and CDR2 FQNEAQ (reference sequence).

V is TRBV4-2 and J is TRBJ2-3; 8 bases are a match to TRBD1. The CDR3 is 17 residues long. Germline assignment: CDR1 LGHNA and CDR2 YNFKEQ. J was trimmed by 4 bases and V by 3 bases; bases with no gene match: 12. DNA of the CDR3: TGTGCCAGCAGCCACACGCTCGGACAGGGCGGGGCAGATACGCAGTATTTT. Translating gives CASSHTLGQGGADTQYF.

V and J are TRBV5-1 and TRBJ2-3; D is uncertain. V was pared by 0 bases and J by 4 bases, with 9 bases between. CDR3 length: 14 residues. The germline V gene has CDR1 SGHRS and CDR2 YFSETQ. The DNA for the CDR3 is TGCGCCAGCAGCTTGGGAGTAGCAGCAGATACGCAGTATTTT. This gives the protein CASSLGVAADTQYF.

V usage is TRBV7-9 and J usage is TRBJ2-6, with D hard to call. The V gene lost 4 bases and the J gene lost 4 bases, with 14 bases spanning the gap. The CDR3 has 16 residues. Germline values: CDR1 SEHNR, CDR2 FQNEAQ (reference sequence). The CDR3 nucleotides are TGTGCCAGCAGCTGGGTCAGATCGGCCGGGGCCAACGTCCTGACTTTC. Protein: CASSWVRSAGANVLTF.

Only a few counts were recorded for this clonotype. The rearrangement uses TRBV29-1 and TRBJ1-1, with 7 bases that match TRBD1. Trimming cost V 3 bases and J 3 bases; bases outside gene matches: 4. The germline CDR1 and CDR2 sequences are SQVTM and ANQGSEA. The CDR3 is 13 residues long. In DNA form, the CDR3 reads TGCAGCGTTGATAAGACAGGGTACACTGAAGCTTTCTTT. The encoded protein is CSVDKTGYTEAFF.

This clonotype was counted between two and nine times. This chain connects TRBV23-1 to TRBJ1-4, with D possibly matching TRBD1 (6 bases). TRBV23-1 is an open reading frame, and its role is uncertain. This CDR3 has 16 amino acids. Trimming stripped 6 bases from V and 4 bases from J, with 18 bases between. In DNA form, the CDR3 reads TGCGCCAGCAGATTATCGAGGACAGCAATTAATGAAAAACTGTTTTTT. Translated: CASRLSRTAINEKLFF.

This rearrangement joins TRBV7-6 to TRBJ2-7, with D possibly matching TRBD2 (7 bases). The CDR3 contains 14 residues. V lost 5 bases and J lost 9, with 20 bases in between. From germline, CDR1 is SGHVS and CDR2 FNYEAQ. CDR3 nucleotide sequence: TGTGCCAGCAGCCACGGGGGGCGTAGTCTGGTGCAGTACTTC. This sequence encodes CASSHGGRSLVQYF.

A remark on this clonotype: Its ends do not fully match the called genes, so a read error is possible. This rearrangement joins TRBV20-1 to TRBJ2-1; 7 bases map to TRBD2. The CDR3 sequence is 17 residues long. Germline lookup yields CDR1 DFQATT and CDR2 SNEGSKA (reference sequence). The CDR3 reads CSARDWVGGGRYNEQLF. In DNA form, the CDR3 reads TGCAGTGCTAGAGATTGGGTAGGCGGGGGAAGATACAATGAGCAGCTCTTC.

The V and J genes are TRBV27 and TRBJ1-6; 8 bases align to TRBD1. Germline V lookup: CDR1 MNHEY, CDR2 SMNVEV (reference sequence). The CDR3 totals 15 residues. Trimming cost V 2 bases and J 13 bases; bases outside gene matches: 10. Written as DNA, the CDR3 is TGTGCCAGCAGTTTACACAGGGGGAAAGTATCGCCCCTCCACTTT. Protein product: CASSLHRGKVSPLHF.

The chain is built from TRBV6-1 and TRBJ2-1, with 7 bases aligning to TRBD2. CDR3 length equals 15 residues. CDR1 MNHNS and CDR2 SASEGT come from the germline V gene. V was clipped by 0 bases and J by 4 bases; unmatched bases: 3. The CDR3, as DNA: TGTGCCAGCAGTGAAGCCCCGCGGGGGTACAATGAGCAGTTCTTC. Translation: CASSEAPRGYNEQFF.

This clonotype was detected many times. J is TRBJ2-1 and V is TRBV29-1; 8 bases line up with TRBD2. Unmatched junction bases numbered 11, after V lost 8 bases and J lost 5 bases. This CDR3 contains 14 residues. Germline CDR1 is SQVTM and CDR2 is ANQGSEA. CDR3 loop: CSSAGLLADNEQFF. DNA of the CDR3: TGCAGCTCCGCGGGGTTACTAGCGGACAATGAGCAGTTCTTC.

V gene TRBV19 combines with J gene TRBJ2-5, with a tentative D call TRBD2 (5 bases). The CDR3 is made up of 14 amino acids. V lost 6 bases to trimming and J lost 4 bases, with 15 bases between them. CDR1 is LNHDA and CDR2 is SQIVND in the germline V gene (reference sequence). CDR3 bases: TGTGCCAGTAGAGCGGCTCTTTCCCCAGAGACCCAGTACTTC. Translated, it gives CASRAALSPETQYF.